This TCR beta chain was sequenced for a study of OX40 agonist ivuxolimab in advanced cancers. This CDR3 has 17 amino acids. The trim removed 2 bases at V and 3 bases at J, leaving 10 bases unmatched. The V gene's germline CDR1 is SGHDN and CDR2 FVKESK. Profiled with immunoSEQ multiplex PCR; TCRdb holds only in-frame clones, not every one. The table lists more than 30,000 clones, roughly three quarters of them singletons. The investigators sampled blood at baseline, at cycle 4 day 1, and at cycle 7 day 1. This clone was picked up a small number of times. The sample consisted of CD4+ or CD8+ T cells sorted from blood, taken in a trial of the OX40 agonist ivuxolimab. The sequence was obtained from an adult with an advanced solid tumor such as melanoma, head and neck, liver or kidney cancer. The rearrangement joins TRBV14 to TRBJ2-1; 7 nucleotides agree with TRBD1. The CDR3 DNA is TGTGCCAGCAGCCAACCCCTGTGGGACAGAGACTACAATGAGCAGTTCTTC. Translated: CASSQPLWDRDYNEQFF.